This T cell receptor beta chain stems from a study of blood T cell repertoires in COVID-19. Methods used by the authors: Amplification of reference gene primers was used by the study to estimate nucleated cell counts. Sequencing used immunoSEQ multiplex PCR; TCRdb keeps in-frame clones, though not all of them. Clone size and V and J calls were adopted from that table, with D and trimming inferred from the DNA. The sample holds roughly 100,000 clones, roughly 80% seen once. The V end lost 1 base, the J end lost 8 bases, and 11 bases lay between the germline ends. Germline CDR1 reads SGHTA; CDR2 reads FQGNSA. This CDR3 has 13 amino acids.

The sample comprised peripheral blood. This sequence originates from a human donor in a cohort sampled during active COVID-19. This sequence joins TRBV7-2 and TRBJ1-2; D may be TRBD1 (5 bases). The CDR3 spells CASSLVFGGGYTF. The CDR3 bases are TGTGCCAGCAGCTTAGTGTTCGGGGGGGGCTACACCTTC.